The clone carrying this T cell receptor (beta chain) was seen just once. The antigen remains undetermined. This record comes from a study of CD8 T cells in Susac syndrome. Study-wide background: At blood draw, Susac syndrome patients were therapy-naive, on corticosteroids, or on intravenous immunoglobulin alone. Whole-study results and caveats: Clonal CD8+ expansion in Susac was highest in TEMRA cells and active patients.

The authors reverse transcribed about 0.5 to 1 ug RNA with random hexamers. TCRdb independently ran MiXCR on the immunoSEQ multiplex PCR reads; one entry per CDR3 protein. Of more than 100,000 distinct CDR3 sequences listed, 85% to 95% are singletons. Patients having Susac syndrome satisfied recently defined diagnostic criteria for definite or probable disease. CDR1 SGHDT and CDR2 YYEEEE come from the germline V gene. Trimming stripped 3 bases from V and 3 bases from J, with 13 bases between. The CDR3 consists of 14 residues. Sample: CD8+ T cells from PBMCs. This receptor was identified in a human donor with Susac syndrome. The rearrangement uses TRBV5-6 and TRBJ2-7, with D maybe TRBD1 (6 bases). CDR3 residues: CASSSETGVYEQYF. The CDR3 DNA reads as TGTGCCAGCAGCTCAGAGACAGGCGTCTACGAGCAGTACTTC.